A selection of T cell receptor beta chains follows, all from one sample in a study of radiotherapy plus CTLA-4 blockade in lung cancer. Method: immunoSEQ multiplex PCR; TCRdb's copy keeps in-frame clones and lacks some. Here the sample spans roughly 110,000 clones, approximately 87% being singletons. The specimen was peripheral blood, collected from a patient treated with radiotherapy plus ipilimumab. The receptor source for this set is a human donor with non-small cell lung cancer that progressed on radiotherapy plus ipilimumab. Some clones in this sample may be carry-over from other donors' samples. The CDR3 runs from the conserved cysteine through the conserved F or W. The order of the fields is V gene, clone size, J gene, D gene, CDR3 protein, CDR3 DNA. A D gene is named only where the DNA matches it firmly. Clone size appears in some rows only: once, few, many, or a class for an expanded clone.

TRBV6-1	NA	TRBJ2-7	NA	CASVKVGAEQYF	TGTGCCAGCGTGAAGGTGGGGGCCGAGCAGTACTTC
TRBV27	NA	TRBJ2-2	TRBD2	CASSWAAGYTGELFF	TGTGCCAGCAGTTGGGCAGCGGGATACACCGGGGAGCTGTTTTTT
TRBV27	NA	TRBJ2-7	TRBD1	CASRRKPGQGGNEQYF	TGTGCCAGCAGACGAAAACCGGGACAGGGAGGAAACGAGCAGTACTTC
TRBV10-2	NA	TRBJ1-6	NA	CASSWFEGNSPLHF	TGCGCCAGCAGTTGGTTCGAAGGGAATTCACCCCTCCACTTT
TRBV7-2	NA	TRBJ2-7	NA	CASSFTYEQYF	TGTGCCAGCAGCTTCACCTACGAGCAGTACTTC
TRBV7-9	NA	TRBJ1-4	NA	CASSAGTGDEKLFF	TGTGCCAGCAGCGCCGGGACGGGGGACGAAAAACTGTTTTTT
TRBV4-3	NA	TRBJ2-3	NA	CASSQRDVGADTQYF	TGCGCCAGCAGCCAAAGGGACGTGGGGGCAGATACGCAGTATTTT
TRBV18	NA	TRBJ1-2	NA	CASSPGPGPAF	TGTGCCAGCTCACCCGGCCCAGGTCCTGCCTTC
TRBV6-5	NA	TRBJ1-6	NA	CASSSQGLSYNSPLHF	TGTGCCAGCAGTTCCCAGGGGCTCTCCTATAATTCACCCCTCCACTTT
TRBV5-1	NA	TRBJ2-1	TRBD2	CASSLVLAGASEQFF	TGCGCCAGCAGCTTGGTCCTAGCGGGGGCATCTGAGCAGTTCTTC
TRBV19	NA	TRBJ2-7	NA	CASSTRQGPPYEQYF	TGTGCCAGTAGTACCCGCCAGGGCCCCCCCTACGAGCAGTACTTC
TRBV7-3	NA	TRBJ1-5	NA	CASSSPYLNQPQHF	TGTGCCAGCAGCTCCCCTTATTTGAATCAGCCCCAGCATTTT
TRBV28	few	TRBJ1-1	NA	CASSLLITSTEAFF	TGTGCCAGCAGTTTGTTAATTACGTCCACTGAAGCTTTCTTT
TRBV11-2	NA	TRBJ2-7	NA	CASSPGGTAYEQYF	TGTGCCAGCAGCCCCGGAGGGACAGCGTACGAGCAGTACTTC
TRBV7-3	NA	TRBJ2-7	NA	CASSLGVTGVQYF	TGTGCCAGCAGCTTAGGGGTAACGGGCGTGCAGTACTTC
TRBV25-1	NA	TRBJ2-5	NA	CASSEPGRETQYF	TGTGCCAGCAGTGAACCCGGTAGGGAGACCCAGTACTTC
TRBV5-1	NA	TRBJ1-4	NA	CASSVRPTATNEKLFF	TGCGCCAGCAGCGTCAGACCCACTGCAACTAATGAAAAACTGTTTTTT
TRBV4-2	NA	TRBJ2-6	NA	CASSQGLSGANVLTF	TGTGCCAGCAGCCAAGGACTCTCTGGGGCCAACGTCCTGACTTTC
TRBV15	NA	TRBJ1-5	NA	CATSRDPQPQHF	TGTGCCACCAGCAGAGATCCTCAGCCCCAGCATTTT
TRBV6-1	NA	TRBJ1-1	TRBD1	CASSQTGEFTEAFF	TGTGCCAGCAGCCAGACAGGGGAATTCACTGAAGCTTTCTTT
TRBV7-2	NA	TRBJ1-5	TRBD1	CASSWGQGFPSNQPQHF	TGTGCCAGCAGCTGGGGACAGGGGTTCCCTAGCAATCAGCCCCAGCATTTT
TRBV11-2	NA	TRBJ1-2	NA	CAVGGNYGYTF	TGTGCCGTCGGAGGGAACTATGGCTACACCTTC
TRBV4-1	NA	TRBJ2-1	TRBD2	CASTWGGGGNEQFF	TGCGCCAGCACCTGGGGCGGGGGGGGTAATGAGCAGTTCTTC
TRBV14	NA	TRBJ2-2	NA	CASSSGVFGELFF	TGTGCCAGCAGCTCAGGGGTTTTCGGGGAGCTGTTTTTT
TRBV9	once	TRBJ2-7	TRBD2	CASSVGTSGGVYEQYF	TGTGCCAGCAGCGTAGGAACTAGCGGGGGGGTTTACGAGCAGTACTTC
TRBV15	NA	TRBJ2-7	NA	CATSRAPGAPLNEWVEGDEQYF	TGTGCCACCAGCAGAGCCCCCGGGGCACCCTTGAACGAATGGGTCGAAGGGGACGAGCAGTACTTC
TRBV5-1	NA	TRBJ2-6	TRBD1	CASSPRDRTSGANVLTF	TGCGCCAGCAGCCCTCGGGACAGGACCTCTGGGGCCAACGTCCTGACTTTC
TRBV20-1	NA	TRBJ2-7	TRBD1	CSARVPGQEYF	TGCAGTGCTAGAGTTCCGGGACAGGAGTACTTC
TRBV9	NA	TRBJ2-1	NA	CASSVAGETYNEQFF	TGTGCCAGCAGCGTAGCGGGGGAAACCTACAATGAGCAGTTCTTC
TRBV2	NA	TRBJ2-5	NA	CATNGETQYF	TGTGCCACCAATGGGGAGACCCAGTACTTC
TRBV27	NA	TRBJ1-4	NA	CASSRGEGTNEKLFF	TGTGCCAGCAGCCGTGGTGAGGGAACTAATGAAAAACTGTTTTTT
TRBV6-1	NA	TRBJ1-4	NA	CASSEDLLVGTNEKLFF	TGTGCCAGCAGTGAAGACCTGCTGGTAGGAACTAATGAAAAACTGTTTTTT
TRBV9	once	TRBJ2-4	NA	CASSHPGPGTKNIQYF	TGTGCCAGCAGCCACCCCGGCCCAGGGACCAAAAACATTCAGTACTTC
TRBV5-5	NA	TRBJ1-4	NA	CASSLDDHEKLFF	TGTGCCAGCAGCTTGGATGATCATGAAAAACTGTTTTTT
TRBV5-1	once	TRBJ2-4	NA	CASSSTGIAKNIQYF	TGCGCCAGCAGCTCTACAGGTATAGCCAAAAACATTCAGTACTTC
TRBV7-2	NA	TRBJ2-6	NA	CASSLLISGANVLTF	TGTGCCAGCAGCTTATTAATCTCTGGGGCCAACGTCCTGACTTTC
TRBV30	NA	TRBJ1-1	NA	CAWSSVADTEAFF	TGTGCCTGGAGTTCGGTGGCTGACACTGAAGCTTTCTTT
TRBV9	NA	TRBJ1-1	NA	CASSVTGNTEAFF	TGTGCCAGCAGCGTGACCGGGAACACTGAAGCTTTCTTT
TRBV2	NA	TRBJ1-2	NA	CASSEIQGIYYGYTF	TGTGCCAGCAGTGAAATACAGGGAATCTACTATGGCTACACCTTC
TRBV7-3	once	TRBJ2-1	NA	CASTPRPGPYNEQFF	TGTGCCAGCACCCCCAGACCTGGGCCTTACAATGAGCAGTTCTTC
TRBV27	NA	TRBJ1-2	NA	CASSFSPRGDYYGYTF	TGTGCCAGCAGTTTTTCCCCTAGGGGGGATTATTATGGCTACACCTTC
TRBV15	NA	TRBJ2-7	NA	CATSRGPGRMSSYEQYF	TGTGCCACCAGCAGAGGACCGGGACGGATGAGCTCCTACGAGCAGTACTTC